This T cell receptor (beta chain) is from a study of T-cell reconstitution after alpha-beta-depleted transplantation in children. The study, taken as a whole, reports: Expanded clones from the graft, numbering several hundred, reportedly supplied alpha-beta T cells about two months after transplant. At one year after transplant, newly produced T cells mostly accounted for T-cell counts and diversity. TCRbeta diversity was high at day 60 in some patients (a result of surviving recipient T cells and thymic progenitors).

Regarding this clonotype: Its matching antigen is unknown.

The authors prepared the TCRbeta library with unique molecular identifiers. TCRdb ran MiXCR on the PCR reads and lists one entry per CDR3 protein. The sample holds about 980,000 distinct CDR3 sequences; about 30% are singletons and the top ten take about 28%. This CDR3 contains 13 residues. The chain recombines TRBV12-1 with TRBJ2-1; TRBD2, the table's D call, was not compared with the DNA. TRBV12-1 is annotated as a pseudogene. The material sequenced was PBMCs, mostly from graft donor cells, taken 360 days after TCRalphabeta/CD19-depleted stem cell transplant. The clonotype was recovered from a boy under two years old who had a stem cell transplant for SCID, so the T cells may come from the graft donor. This CDR3 reads CASSLGEVDEQFF. CDR3 nucleotides: TGTGCCAGCAGCCTTGGGGAGGTCGATGAGCAGTTCTTC.